The rows below give T cell receptor beta chains drawn from one sample of a study of cytomegalovirus exposure and HLA in healthy donors. Assay used: immunoSEQ multiplex PCR; TCRdb lists only in-frame clones, some missing. In all, the sample yields around 150,000 clones. Source material: PBMCs. The receptors here all came from a woman aged 60-75 years in good health and CMV-seronegative. Both conserved end residues are part of each CDR3. Fields, in order: D gene, V gene, CDR3 length, J gene, CDR3 protein, CDR3 DNA. The D gene is left open where the match is weak.

.	TRBV7-9	14	TRBJ1-1	CASSLQQENTEAFF	TGTGCCAGCAGCCTCCAACAGGAGAACACTGAAGCTTTCTTT
TRBD2	TRBV5-4	17	TRBJ2-2	CASSLGSRGGRTGELFF	TGTGCCAGCAGCTTGGGCTCGCGGGGGGGCCGCACCGGGGAGCTGTTCTTT
.	TRBV5-1	14	TRBJ2-7	CASSPGRSSYEQYF	TGCGCCAGCAGCCCGGGGAGATCCTCCTACGAGCAGTACTTC
.	TRBV19	15	TRBJ2-5	CASSTGHKGEETQYF	TGTGCCAGTAGTACGGGACACAAGGGGGAAGAGACCCAGTACTTC
.	TRBV5-4	14	TRBJ2-7	CASSLDPGPYEQYF	TGTGCCAGCAGCTTGGATCCAGGTCCCTACGAGCAGTACTTC
.	TRBV5-1	15	TRBJ2-5	CASSLLGIGGETQYF	TGCGCCAGCAGCTTATTAGGGATCGGGGGAGAGACCCAGTACTTC
.	TRBV2	16	TRBJ1-3	CASSEPRQVSGNTIYF	TGTGCCAGCAGTGAGCCCCGGCAGGTCTCTGGAAACACCATATATTTT
.	TRBV6-6	13	TRBJ1-1	CASIGSMNTEAFF	TGTGCCAGCATTGGCTCCATGAACACTGAAGCTTTCTTT
TRBD1	TRBV5-1	15	TRBJ1-4	CASSLMTGTNEKLFF	TGCGCCAGCAGCTTGATGACAGGGACTAATGAAAAACTGTTTTTT
TRBD2	TRBV4-2	15	TRBJ2-3	CASSHGLAGTDTQYF	TGTGCCAGCAGCCACGGACTAGCGGGCACAGATACGCAGTATTTT
.	TRBV2	15	TRBJ2-5	CASTEGLTIQETQYF	TGTGCCAGCACTGAGGGACTGACGATTCAAGAGACCCAGTACTTC
.	TRBV9	14	TRBJ1-3	CASSSTGVGNTIYF	TGTGCCAGCAGCTCAACTGGAGTTGGAAACACCATATATTTT
TRBD1	TRBV6-5	14	TRBJ2-7	CASKGQGGTYEQYF	TGTGCCAGCAAGGGACAGGGGGGTACCTACGAGCAGTACTTC
.	TRBV5-1	15	TRBJ1-3	CASSEGGGLGNTIYF	TGCGCCAGCAGCGAGGGAGGGGGTCTTGGAAACACCATATATTTT
TRBD1	TRBV29-1	13	TRBJ1-4	CSANRGLNEKLFF	TGCAGCGCGAACAGGGGTTTAAATGAAAAACTGTTTTTT
TRBD1	TRBV27	14	TRBJ2-5	CASTRTGGRETQYF	TGTGCCAGCACTCGGACAGGGGGGAGAGAGACCCAGTACTTC
.	TRBV18	14	TRBJ1-5	CASSPGSQGQPQHF	TGTGCCAGCTCACCAGGGAGCCAGGGGCAGCCCCAGCATTTT
.	TRBV21-1	17	TRBJ2-5	CASSKGLAGCDEETQYF	TGTGCCAGCAGCAAAGGACTAGCGGGGTGCGATGAAGAGACCCAGTACTTC
.	TRBV6-5	13	TRBJ1-5	CASSYSRYQPQHF	TGTGCCAGCAGTTACTCGAGATATCAGCCCCAGCATTTT
.	TRBV7-9	15	TRBJ1-2	CASSPRGAANYGYTF	TGTGCCAGCAGCCCTCGGGGGGCAGCCAACTATGGCTACACCTTC
.	TRBV6-6	16	TRBJ2-2	CASSPSQGRHTGELFF	TGTGCCAGCAGTCCAAGTCAGGGGAGACACACCGGGGAGCTGTTTTTT
.	TRBV9	13	TRBJ1-1	CASRDPSGTEAFF	TGTGCCAGCCGGGATCCAAGTGGCACTGAAGCTTTCTTT
TRBD2	TRBV19	13	TRBJ2-1	CASASGRNNEQFF	TGTGCCAGTGCTAGCGGGAGGAATAATGAGCAGTTCTTC
.	TRBV19	15	TRBJ1-1	CASSIVGRGNTEAFF	TGTGCCAGTAGTATAGTAGGCAGGGGTAACACTGAAGCTTTCTTT
TRBD2	TRBV5-1	16	TRBJ2-1	CASSPRLAGAYNEQFF	TGCGCCAGCAGCCCAAGACTAGCGGGAGCCTACAATGAGCAGTTCTTC
TRBD2	TRBV5-1	16	TRBJ2-3	CASSLISGVTTDTQYF	TGCGCCAGCAGCTTAATTAGCGGGGTTACTACAGATACGCAGTATTTT
.	TRBV19	13	TRBJ1-5	CASSPLSNQPQHF	TGTGCCAGTAGTCCTCTGAGCAATCAGCCCCAGCATTTT
.	TRBV10-3	14	TRBJ1-1	CAISERDTNTEAFF	TGTGCCATCAGTGAGCGGGACACGAACACTGAAGCTTTCTTT
.	TRBV19	12	TRBJ2-7	CASSSPSYEQYF	TGTGCCAGTAGCTCCCCCTCCTACGAGCAGTACTTC
TRBD1	TRBV7-3	12	TRBJ1-1	CASSVQGGEAFF	TGTGCCAGCAGCGTTCAGGGGGGTGAAGCTTTCTTT
.	TRBV5-1	14	TRBJ1-4	CASKTGSTNEKLFF	TGCGCCAGCAAAACAGGGTCAACTAATGAAAAACTGTTTTTT
.	TRBV27	15	TRBJ2-2	CASSLLGGNTGELFF	TGTGCCAGCAGTTTATTAGGCGGAAACACCGGGGAGCTGTTTTTT
TRBD2	TRBV2	15	TRBJ2-2	CASSELTSPAGELFF	TGTGCCAGCAGTGAACTGACTAGCCCAGCCGGGGAGCTGTTTTTT
.	TRBV10-3	16	TRBJ1-6	CAISERIRVAESPLHF	TGTGCCATCAGTGAGAGGATCAGGGTTGCGGAGTCACCCCTCCACTTT
.	TRBV20-1	11	TRBJ2-5	CSARAEETQYF	TGCAGTGCTAGAGCGGAAGAGACCCAGTACTTC
.	TRBV29-1	14	TRBJ2-1	CSAKRGDSYNEQFF	TGCAGCGCCAAGAGGGGGGACAGCTACAATGAGCAGTTCTTC
TRBD1	TRBV5-1	18	TRBJ1-2	CASSLTGQGLLELYGYTF	TGCGCCAGCAGCTTGACGGGACAGGGTCTCCTCGAGCTCTATGGCTACACCTTC
.	TRBV5-1	13	TRBJ1-2	CASSFGSNYGYTF	TGCGCCAGCAGTTTCGGGTCGAACTATGGCTACACCTTC
TRBD1	TRBV15	15	TRBJ2-2	CATSRDRDDPGELFF	TGTGCCACCAGCCGGGACAGAGATGACCCCGGGGAGCTGTTTTTT
TRBD1	TRBV9	15	TRBJ2-4	CASSAGGVAKNIQYF	TGTGCCAGCAGCGCAGGGGGCGTCGCCAAAAACATTCAGTACTTC
.	TRBV5-1	17	TRBJ2-2	CASSTPGGSGNTGELFF	TGCGCCAGCAGCACCCCAGGGGGTAGCGGCAACACCGGGGAGCTGTTTTTT
TRBD1	TRBV25-1	14	TRBJ1-2	CASSSQGAPYGYTF	TGTGCCAGCAGTTCCCAGGGGGCACCCTATGGCTACACCTTC
.	TRBV6-5	15	TRBJ1-2	CATNTQGRGPYGYTF	TGTGCCACCAATACTCAGGGCAGGGGACCCTATGGCTACACCTTC
.	TRBV11-2	12	TRBJ2-2	CASSRDGGELFF	TGTGCCAGCAGCCGGGATGGCGGGGAGCTGTTTTTT
TRBD1	TRBV6-5	16	TRBJ2-4	CASSYARTGGQGIQYF	TGTGCCAGCAGTTACGCGAGGACAGGGGGCCAGGGCATTCAGTACTTC